These 10 T cell receptor beta chains originate from one sample sequenced in a study of cytomegalovirus exposure and HLA in healthy donors. It was with 60 Vbeta and 13 Jbeta primers that the PCR ran. Repertoires were generated with immunoSEQ multiplex PCR, while TCRdb's copy carries only in-frame clones and drops some. The sample carries about 130,000 clones, approximately 80% recorded once. The specimen sequenced was PBMCs. The receptor set was obtained from a boy aged 2-15 years in good health and CMV-seronegative.

The sample holds a few counts of this clone. The chain combines TRBV30 with TRBJ2-7; tentatively, D is TRBD1 (5 bases). Between the trimmed V and J ends, which lost 2 bases and 0 bases, there was a span of 17 bases. This CDR3 contains 16 residues. Germline CDR1 GTSNPN, CDR2 SVGIG (reference sequence). CDR3 loop: CAWSRLGHDSSYEQYF. The CDR3 DNA reads as TGTGCCTGGAGTCGGCTTGGGCACGACAGCTCCTACGAGCAGTACTTC.

The V call is TRBV4-2, the J call TRBJ2-1; TRBD1 is a possible D gene (5 bases). Germline assignment: CDR1 LGHNA and CDR2 YNFKEQ. V was trimmed by 3 bases and J by 5 bases, leaving 17 bases between them. The CDR3 is 16 residues long. CDR3 in amino acids: CASSHIGDRRDNEQFF. DNA for the CDR3: TGTGCCAGCAGCCACATAGGGGATCGGCGCGACAATGAGCAGTTCTTC.

The chain recombines TRBV4-2 with TRBJ2-3; D is perhaps TRBD2 (5 bases). Germline loops: CDR1 LGHNA, CDR2 YNFKEQ. V was clipped by 0 bases and J by 3 bases, with 10 bases between them. The CDR3 loop spans 15 amino acids. CDR3: CASSQDRSGTDTQYF. The CDR3 DNA sequence: TGTGCCAGCAGCCAAGATCGGTCGGGAACAGATACGCAGTATTTT.

V and J are TRBV25-1 and TRBJ1-2, with D unresolved. There are 15 residues in the CDR3. V was shortened by 2 bases and J by 5 bases, with 15 bases between the two germline ends. Germline V gene lookup returns CDR1 MGHDK and CDR2 SYGVNS. CDR3 nucleotides: TGTGCCAGCAGTGAAGTGGGAGGTGGGATTTATGGCTACACCTTC. Amino acids: CASSEVGGGIYGYTF.

J is TRBJ1-2 and V is TRBV27, with D tentatively TRBD1 (6 bases). Germline V lookup: CDR1 MNHEY, CDR2 SMNVEV (reference sequence). The CDR3 spans 14 residues. Trimming stripped 5 bases from V and 2 bases from J, with 12 bases between. The chain's CDR3 is CASSTGQTNYGYTF. The CDR3 DNA reads as TGTGCCAGCAGTACGGGACAAACGAACTATGGCTACACCTTC.

The chain recombines TRBV30 with TRBJ2-7, with D perhaps TRBD1 (5 bases). The V and J ends lost 3 bases and 1 base respectively, with 13 bases between them. The CDR3 is 14 amino acids. Germline V lookup: CDR1 GTSNPN, CDR2 SVGIG (reference sequence). The DNA of the CDR3 is TGTGCCTGGAGCCCCAGAGACAGTTCCTACGAGCAGTACTTC. Translated, it gives CAWSPRDSSYEQYF.

The rearrangement uses TRBV7-9 and TRBJ2-3; D perhaps matches TRBD1 (6 bases). This CDR3 spans 15 amino acids. The germline V gene encodes CDR1 SEHNR and CDR2 FQNEAQ (reference sequence). Trimming left V 4 bases short and J 1 base short, with 12 bases between. The CDR3 loop reads CASSSGQYRTDTQYF. CDR3 in DNA: TGTGCCAGCAGCTCCGGACAGTATCGCACAGATACGCAGTATTTT.

V is TRBV7-3 and J is TRBJ2-1; 7 bases match TRBD1. With V trimmed by 3 bases and J by 6 bases, 2 bases remained unmatched. The CDR3 loop spans 13 amino acids. Per germline, CDR1 SGHTA and CDR2 FQGTGA. CDR3 nucleotides: TGTGCCAGCAGCTTTGACAGGGCCAATGAGCAGTTCTTC. This sequence encodes CASSFDRANEQFF.

Here the CDR3 DNA reads TGCGCCAGCAGCCAAGATGGGCAGGACTCCTACGAGCAGTACTTC. Its translation is CASSQDGQDSYEQYF. This rearrangement joins TRBV4-3 to TRBJ2-7; no clear D gene. The CDR3 is made up of 15 amino acids. The ends were cut back, 0 bases at V and 0 bases at J, with 9 bases in the middle. Germline V gene data show CDR1 as LGHNA and CDR2 as YSLEER.

The V call is TRBV30, the J call TRBJ1-1; D not certain. Germline V gives CDR1 GTSNPN, CDR2 SVGIG (reference sequence). The CDR3 has 13 amino acids. Trimming shortened V by 2 bases and J by 1 base, and 8 bases separated the two germline ends. The CDR3 protein is CAWSLAENTEAFF. CDR3 DNA sequence: TGTGCCTGGAGTCTGGCAGAGAACACTGAAGCTTTCTTT.